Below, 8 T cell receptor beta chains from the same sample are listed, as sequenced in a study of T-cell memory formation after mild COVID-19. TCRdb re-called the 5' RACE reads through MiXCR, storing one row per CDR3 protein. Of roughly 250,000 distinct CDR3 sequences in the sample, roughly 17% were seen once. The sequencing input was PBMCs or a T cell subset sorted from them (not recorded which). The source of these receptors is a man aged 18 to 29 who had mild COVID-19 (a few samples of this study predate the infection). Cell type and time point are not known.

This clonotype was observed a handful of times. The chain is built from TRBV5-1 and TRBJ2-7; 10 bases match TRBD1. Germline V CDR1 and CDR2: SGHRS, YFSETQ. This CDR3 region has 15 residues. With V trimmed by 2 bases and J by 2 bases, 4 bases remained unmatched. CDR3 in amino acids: CASSFGTGVTYEQYF. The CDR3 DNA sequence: TGCGCCAGCAGCTTCGGGACAGGGGTTACCTACGAGCAGTACTTC.

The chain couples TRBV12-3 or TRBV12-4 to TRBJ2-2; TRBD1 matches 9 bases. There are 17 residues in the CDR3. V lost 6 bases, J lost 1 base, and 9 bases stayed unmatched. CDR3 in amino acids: CASSPPPGQGNTGELFF. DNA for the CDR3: TGTGCCAGCAGCCCCCCTCCGGGACAGGGGAACACCGGGGAGCTGTTTTTT.

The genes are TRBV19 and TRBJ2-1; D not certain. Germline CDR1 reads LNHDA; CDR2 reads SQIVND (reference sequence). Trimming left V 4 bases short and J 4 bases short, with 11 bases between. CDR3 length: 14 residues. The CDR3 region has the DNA TGTGCCAGTAGTAGTCCCAAACGTTACAATGAGCAGTTCTTC. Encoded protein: CASSSPKRYNEQFF.

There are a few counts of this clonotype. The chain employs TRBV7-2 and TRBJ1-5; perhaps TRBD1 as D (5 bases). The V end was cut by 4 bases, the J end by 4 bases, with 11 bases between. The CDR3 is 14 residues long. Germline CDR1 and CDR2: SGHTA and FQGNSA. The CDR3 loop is CASSSQGRNQPQHF. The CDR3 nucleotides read TGTGCCAGCAGCTCCCAGGGCCGGAATCAGCCCCAGCATTTT.

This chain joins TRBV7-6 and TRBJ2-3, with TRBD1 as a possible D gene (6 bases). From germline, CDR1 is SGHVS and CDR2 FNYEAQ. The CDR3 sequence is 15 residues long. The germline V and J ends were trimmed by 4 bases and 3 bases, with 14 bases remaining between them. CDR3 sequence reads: CASSSNTGFTDTQYF. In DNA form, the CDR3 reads TGTGCCAGCAGCTCTAATACAGGGTTTACAGATACGCAGTATTTT.

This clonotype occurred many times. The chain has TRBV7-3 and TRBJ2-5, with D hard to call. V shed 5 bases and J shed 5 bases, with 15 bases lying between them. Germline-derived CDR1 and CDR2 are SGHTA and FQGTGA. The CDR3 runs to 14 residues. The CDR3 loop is CASSQNPGTETQYF. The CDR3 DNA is TGTGCCAGCAGCCAAAACCCGGGTACGGAGACCCAGTACTTC.

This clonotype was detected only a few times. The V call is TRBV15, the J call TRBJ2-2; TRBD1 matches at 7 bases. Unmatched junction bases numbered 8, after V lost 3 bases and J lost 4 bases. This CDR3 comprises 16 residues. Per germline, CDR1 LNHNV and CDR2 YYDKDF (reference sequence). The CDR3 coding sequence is TGTGCCACCAGCAGTGGGAAGGGACAGTCCACCGGGGAGCTGTTTTTT. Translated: CATSSGKGQSTGELFF.

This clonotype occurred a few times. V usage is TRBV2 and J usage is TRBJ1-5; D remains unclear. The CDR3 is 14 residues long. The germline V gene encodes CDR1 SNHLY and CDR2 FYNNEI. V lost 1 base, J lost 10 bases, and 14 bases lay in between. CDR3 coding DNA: TGTGCCAGCAGTGAAGGCTATCCCGGATCCCCCCAGCATTTT. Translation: CASSEGYPGSPQHF.